These 20 T cell receptor beta chains came from one sample sequenced in a study of cytomegalovirus exposure and HLA in healthy donors. PCR amplification relied on 60 Vbeta primers (plus 13 Jbeta primers). Sequencing was performed with immunoSEQ multiplex PCR; in TCRdb, only in-frame clones are kept and a portion is missing. This sample lists more than 90,000 clones; its ten largest clones have under 7%. The sequenced sample consisted of PBMCs. These receptors were obtained from a man in his forties in good health and CMV-seropositive.

The chain recombines TRBV30 with TRBJ2-1; a possible D gene is TRBD1 (6 bases). The CDR3 has 15 residues. V was pared by 0 bases and J by 4 bases, with 13 bases between. From germline, CDR1 is GTSNPN and CDR2 SVGIG (reference sequence). As DNA, the CDR3 is TGTGCCTGGAGTGTACTGACAGGAGTATACAATGAGCAGTTCTTC. This gives the protein CAWSVLTGVYNEQFF.

The chain carries TRBV7-9 and TRBJ1-1, with D maybe TRBD1 (6 bases). The CDR3 has 15 amino acids. V lost 5 bases to trimming and J lost 2 bases, with 15 bases between them. Germline V gene sequence: CDR1 SEHNR, CDR2 FQNEAQ (reference sequence). CDR3 in amino acids: CASSPTTGANTEAFF. In nucleotides, the CDR3 is TGTGCCAGCAGCCCTACGACAGGAGCCAACACTGAAGCTTTCTTT.

With regard to this clone: At the DNA level, this CDR3 is encoded by other sequences in the same sample as well. The genes are TRBV27 and TRBJ1-5; D gene unclear. Trimming left V 5 bases short and J 6 bases short, with 11 bases between. The CDR3 loop spans 13 amino acids. Germline V gives CDR1 MNHEY, CDR2 SMNVEV (reference sequence). CDR3 residues: CASSPRRGQPQHF. The CDR3 nucleotides read TGTGCCAGCAGTCCACGGCGCGGTCAGCCCCAGCATTTT.

This chain connects TRBV5-8 to TRBJ1-3; D is ambiguous. The germline CDR1 and CDR2 sequences are SGHTS and YDEGEE. This CDR3 is built from 12 residues. Trimming took 2 bases from V and 2 from J, leaving 2 bases between them. CDR3 DNA: TGTGCCAGCAGCTTTACTGGAAACACCATATATTTT. Its protein product is CASSFTGNTIYF.

The chain has TRBV29-1 and TRBJ1-2; no clear D gene. CDR1 and CDR2 (germline): SQVTM, ANQGSEA. The CDR3 loop spans 12 amino acids. Trimming took off 5 bases at V and 7 bases at J, with 14 bases between the two ends. The CDR3, as DNA: TGCAGCGTTCGATCAGTGAACCGTGGCTACACCTTC. Its translation is CSVRSVNRGYTF. The full variable domain, completed using reference TRBV29-1 and TRBJ1-2, is SAVISQKPSRDICQRGTSLTIQCQVDSQVTMMFWYRQQPGQSLTLIATANQGSEATYESGFVIDKFPISRPNLTFSTLTVSNMSPEDSSIYLCSVRSVNRGYTFGSGTRLTVV.

The chain uses TRBV5-1 and TRBJ2-1; TRBD1 aligns across 7 bases. V lost 7 bases to trimming and J lost 5 bases; unmatched junction nucleotides: 12. The CDR3 consists of 15 residues. The germline V gene encodes CDR1 SGHRS and CDR2 YFSETQ. DNA of the CDR3: TGCGCCAGCCGGATGACAGGGCGAATTCACAATGAGCAGTTCTTC. Its protein is CASRMTGRIHNEQFF.

In DNA, the CDR3 is TGCGCCAGCAGCCCCGGGGGATCACTTCGCTCCTACAATGAGCAGTTCTTC. It translates to CASSPGGSLRSYNEQFF. This chain links TRBV5-1 with TRBJ2-1; TRBD2 is a possible D gene (6 bases). The CDR3 length is 17 residues. The V gene lost 4 bases and the J gene lost 0 bases, with 17 bases spanning the gap. Germline V gene lookup returns CDR1 SGHRS and CDR2 YFSETQ.

The chain has TRBV11-2 and TRBJ1-1, with 9 bases matching TRBD1. The germline CDR1 and CDR2 sequences are SGHAT and FQNNGV. The CDR3 spans 13 residues. J lost 4 bases, V lost 6 bases, and 3 bases had no gene match. CDR3 sequence reads: CASSRQGVTEAFF. The CDR3 DNA reads as TGTGCCAGCAGTAGACAGGGGGTCACTGAAGCTTTCTTT.

The chain carries TRBV19 and TRBJ1-5, with D possibly being TRBD1 (6 bases). The germline V gene encodes CDR1 LNHDA and CDR2 SQIVND (reference sequence). V was clipped by 5 bases and J by 3 bases, with 14 bases between them. The CDR3 runs 15 residues. The CDR3, as DNA: TGTGCCAGTAGTTTCGACCGGGGACACAATCAGCCCCAGCATTTT. This translates into CASSFDRGHNQPQHF.

The V gene is TRBV15, the J gene TRBJ2-7; D possibly corresponds to TRBD1 (5 bases). The CDR3 is 12 amino acids. Trimming stripped 5 bases from V and 6 bases from J, with 11 bases between. Germline CDR1 reads LNHNV; CDR2 reads YYDKDF (reference sequence). The CDR3 here is CATSRWQGEQYF. CDR3 coding DNA: TGTGCCACCAGCCGCTGGCAGGGCGAGCAGTACTTC.

The V and J genes are TRBV6-1 and TRBJ1-2; D might be TRBD1 (5 bases). Deletions cut 7 bases from V and 1 base from J, with 13 bases between. The CDR3 spans 14 residues. Germline CDR1 is MNHNS and CDR2 is SASEGT. The CDR3 protein is CASTASQGNYGYTF. The DNA for the CDR3 is TGTGCCAGCACGGCCAGTCAGGGTAACTATGGCTACACCTTC.

The rearrangement joins TRBV1 to TRBJ2-2; TRBD2, the D gene given by the table, was not confirmed from the DNA. TRBV1 is assigned pseudogene status. The CDR3 extends over 16 amino acids. Here the CDR3 DNA reads TGCACCAGCAGCACTAACCCGGGACTAAACACCGGGGAGCTGTTTTTT. This sequence encodes CTSSTNPGLNTGELFF.

V gene TRBV5-6 combines with J gene TRBJ1-4; D call uncertain. V shed 2 bases and J shed 3 bases, with 8 bases lying between them. From germline, CDR1 is SGHDT and CDR2 YYEEEE. The CDR3 is made up of 14 amino acids. Here the CDR3 reads CASSFRGSNEKLFF. Written as DNA, the CDR3 is TGTGCCAGCAGCTTTCGGGGTTCTAATGAAAAACTGTTTTTT.

J is TRBJ2-5 and V is TRBV7-9; 7 bases map to TRBD2. The J call may not be correct, given that the DNA end is closer to TRBJ2-7. CDR1 and CDR2 from the germline V gene are SEHNR and FQNEAQ (reference sequence). CDR3 length: 15 residues. The CDR3 nucleotides read TGTGCCAGCAGCTTCCCCGGGAGGCTCTCCTACGAGCAGTACTTC. It codes for CASSFPGRLSYEQYF.

The rearrangement joins TRBV6-5 to TRBJ1-1, with D maybe TRBD1 (5 bases). The CDR3 loop spans 14 amino acids. With 5 bases removed from V and 4 bases from J, the gap between germline ends came to 14 bases. From germline, CDR1 is MNHEY and CDR2 SVGAGI. The CDR3 region has the DNA TGTGCCAGCAGTCCCTCCGGGGGGGGCACTGAAGCTTTCTTT. Protein sequence: CASSPSGGGTEAFF.

The rearrangement joins TRBV18 to TRBJ2-1; 8 bases agree with TRBD2. From germline, CDR1 is KGHSH and CDR2 LQKENI. J lost 8 bases, V lost 3 bases, and 15 bases had no gene match. The CDR3 covers 17 residues. The CDR3 DNA follows: TGTGCCAGCTCACCGAGGATCCTAGCGGGTGGGGACTATGAGCAGTTCTTC. It translates to CASSPRILAGGDYEQFF.

V and J are TRBV11-3 and TRBJ1-1, with D perhaps matching TRBD1 (6 bases). The CDR3 has 17 residues. Per germline, CDR1 SGHNT and CDR2 YENEEA. Trimming left V 5 bases short and J 1 base short, with 20 bases between. In DNA, the CDR3 is TGTGCCAGCAGCCGTGGGGCGGGGGGCCCTCGGAACACTGAAGCTTTCTTT. It yields the protein CASSRGAGGPRNTEAFF.

The V and J genes are TRBV15 and TRBJ1-2; tentative D call: TRBD1 (6 bases). V shed 0 bases and J shed 7 bases, with 12 bases lying between them. The V gene's germline CDR1 is LNHNV and CDR2 YYDKDF (reference sequence). The CDR3 consists of 14 residues. CDR3 in DNA: TGTGCCACCAGCAGAGATGGGCCACAGGGTGGCTACACCTTC. Protein: CATSRDGPQGGYTF.

The J gene is TRBJ2-1, the V gene TRBV28, with 12 bases identical to TRBD2. Germline assignment: CDR1 MDHEN and CDR2 SYDVKM. CDR3 length: 18 amino acids. V shed 1 base and J 12 bases; nucleotides not matched to a gene: 16. In DNA, the CDR3 is TGTGCCAGCAGTTTATCGACTAGCGGGAGACGACCCGAAGCGGGGCAGTTCTTC. Encoded protein: CASSLSTSGRRPEAGQFF. The full variable domain, completed using reference TRBV28 and TRBJ2-1, is DVKVTQSSRYLVKRTGEKVFLECVQDMDHENMFWYRQDPGLGLRLIYFSYDVKMKEKGDIPEGYSVSREKKERFSLILESASTNQTSMYLCASSLSTSGRRPEAGQFFGPGTRLTVL.

The V call is TRBV5-4, the J call TRBJ2-1; D gene ambiguous. V was clipped by 2 bases and J by 6 bases, with 3 bases between them. The CDR3 is made up of 11 amino acids. The germline V gene encodes CDR1 SGHNT and CDR2 YYREEE (reference sequence). The CDR3 region is CASSFSNEQFF. The CDR3, as DNA: TGTGCCAGCAGCTTTAGCAATGAGCAGTTCTTC.